The clone carrying this TCR beta chain was seen only a few times. The antigen remains undetermined. The data are from a study of T-cell reconstitution after alpha-beta-depleted transplantation in children. General study findings and limits: TCRbeta diversity was high at day 60 in some patients (a result of surviving recipient T cells and thymic progenitors). Several hundred graft clones that had expanded were reportedly the source of alpha-beta T cells about two months after transplant. From newly produced T cells came most of the T-cell counts and diversity one year after transplant.

Trimming pared 7 bases from V and 0 bases from J, leaving 19 bases between. CDR1 and CDR2 from the germline V gene are MNHNS and SASEGT. The CDR3 extends over 17 amino acids. Using unique molecular identifiers, the investigators prepared the TCRbeta library. TCRdb used MiXCR to reprocess the PCR reads, holding one entry per CDR3 protein. This sample carries some 140,000 distinct CDR3 sequences, around 9.8% of them seen once, and the ten largest clones take 24%. Sample: PBMCs, mostly from graft donor cells, taken 180 days after TCRalphabeta/CD19-depleted stem cell transplant. The rearrangement uses TRBV6-1 and TRBJ2-4; the D gene is possibly TRBD2 (5 bases). The TCR was taken from a girl younger than two who had a stem cell transplant for combined immunodeficiency, so the T cells may come from the graft donor. The CDR3 DNA follows: TGTGCCAGCAAAACCGGGCGAGCGGAGCTAGCCAAAAACATTCAGTACTTC. The encoded protein is CASKTGRAELAKNIQYF.